This TCR beta chain appears in the sequencing data of a study of siplizumab effects on memory and regulatory T cells. General study points: Memory T cells appeared less diverse than naive cells, which seemed to contribute substantially to alloresponse. The authors did not confirm suppressive function in proliferating Tregs from siplizumab cultures.

The repertoire was sequenced with immunoSEQ multiplex PCR; TCRdb's copy has only in-frame clones and lacks some. The sample has 75,000 to 100,000 clones, about 94% seen once. Details on this clone: Its antigen remains unidentified.

Trimming took 8 bases from V and 2 from J, leaving 10 bases between them. CDR3 length equals 13 residues. Germline CDR1 reads SGHDN; CDR2 reads FVKESK. Input material: non-Treg CD4+ T cells sorted from blood. The rearrangement joins TRBV14 to TRBJ2-1, with D hard to call. This receptor was obtained from a human donor in good health. CDR3 sequence reads: CASGPTTYNEQFF. The CDR3 DNA is TGTGCCAGCGGACCGACCACCTACAATGAGCAGTTCTTC.